This T cell receptor beta chain was observed in a study of PD-L1 blockade in urothelial cancer. Whole-study context: Researchers found blood samples held a median of roughly 140,000 T cells.

Germline assignment: CDR1 SGHAT and CDR2 FQDESV (reference sequence). V dropped 5 bases and J dropped 6; count of bases not matched to a gene: 8. The CDR3 is made up of 15 amino acids. Data came from immunoSEQ multiplex PCR; TCRdb stores just in-frame clones and leaves some out. The sample shows roughly 44,000 clones, around 80% of them seen only once. The TCR was taken from a man in his 70s with urothelial cancer. The chain uses TRBV11-1 and TRBJ2-1; 9 bases are a match to TRBD2. This specimen consisted of PBMCs, obtained around atezolizumab (anti-PD-L1) treatment. CDR3 nucleotide sequence: TGTGCCAGCAGCGCCTCAGCGGGGGGCCCCAATGAGCAGTTCTTC. Residues: CASSASAGGPNEQFF.